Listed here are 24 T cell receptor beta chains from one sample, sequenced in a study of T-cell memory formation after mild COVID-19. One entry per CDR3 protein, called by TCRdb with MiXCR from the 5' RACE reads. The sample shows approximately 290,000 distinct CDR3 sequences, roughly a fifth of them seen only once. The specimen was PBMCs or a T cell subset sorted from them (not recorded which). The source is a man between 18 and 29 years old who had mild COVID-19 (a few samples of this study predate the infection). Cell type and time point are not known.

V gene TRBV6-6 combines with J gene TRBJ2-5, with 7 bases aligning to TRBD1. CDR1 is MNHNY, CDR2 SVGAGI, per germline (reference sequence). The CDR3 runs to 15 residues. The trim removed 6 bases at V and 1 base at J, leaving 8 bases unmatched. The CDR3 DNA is TGTGCCAGCAGACGCGACAGGGTCGGCCAAGAGACCCAGTACTTC. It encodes CASRRDRVGQETQYF.

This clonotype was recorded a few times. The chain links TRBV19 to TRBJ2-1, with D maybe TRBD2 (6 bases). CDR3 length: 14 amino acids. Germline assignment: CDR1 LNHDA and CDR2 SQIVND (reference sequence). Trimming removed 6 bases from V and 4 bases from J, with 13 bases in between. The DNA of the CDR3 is TGTGCCAGTAGCGACATCGGGGGTTACAATGAGCAGTTCTTC. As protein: CASSDIGGYNEQFF.

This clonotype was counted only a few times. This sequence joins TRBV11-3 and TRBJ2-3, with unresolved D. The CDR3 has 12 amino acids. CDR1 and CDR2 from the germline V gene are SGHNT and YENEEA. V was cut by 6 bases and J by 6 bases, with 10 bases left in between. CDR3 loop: CASSSLDDTQYF. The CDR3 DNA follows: TGTGCCAGCAGTTCCCTGGATGATACGCAGTATTTT.

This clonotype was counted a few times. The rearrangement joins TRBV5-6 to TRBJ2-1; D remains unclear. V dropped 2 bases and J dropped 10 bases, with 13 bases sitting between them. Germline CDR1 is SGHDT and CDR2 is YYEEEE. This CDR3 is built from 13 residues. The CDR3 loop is CASSFGRATEQFF. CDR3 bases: TGTGCCAGCAGCTTTGGTCGGGCTACCGAGCAGTTCTTC. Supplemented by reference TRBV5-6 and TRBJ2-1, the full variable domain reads DAGVTQSPTHLIKTRGQQVTLRCSPKSGHDTVSWYQQALGQGPQFIFQYYEEEERQRGNFPDRFSGHQFPNYSSELNVNALLLGDSALYLCASSFGRATEQFFGPGTRLTVL.

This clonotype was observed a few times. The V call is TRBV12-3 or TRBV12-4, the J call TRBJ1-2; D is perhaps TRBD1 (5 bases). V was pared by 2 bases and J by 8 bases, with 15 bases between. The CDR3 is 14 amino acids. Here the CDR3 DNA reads TGTGCCAGCAGTTTACTGTTGGGGGACGGAGGCTACACCTTC. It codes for CASSLLLGDGGYTF.

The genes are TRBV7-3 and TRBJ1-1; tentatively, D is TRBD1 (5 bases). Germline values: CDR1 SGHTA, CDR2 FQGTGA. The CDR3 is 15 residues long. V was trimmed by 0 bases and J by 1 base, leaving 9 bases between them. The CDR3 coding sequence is TGTGCCAGCAGCTTAACCCCTGGGGGGAACACTGAAGCTTTCTTT. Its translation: CASSLTPGGNTEAFF.

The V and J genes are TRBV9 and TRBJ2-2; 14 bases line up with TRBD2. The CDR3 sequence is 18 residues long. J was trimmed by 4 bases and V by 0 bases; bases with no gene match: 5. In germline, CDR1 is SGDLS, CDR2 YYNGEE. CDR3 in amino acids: CASSVGGLAGGLTGELFF. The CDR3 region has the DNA TGTGCCAGCAGCGTAGGAGGACTAGCGGGGGGCCTCACCGGGGAGCTGTTTTTT.

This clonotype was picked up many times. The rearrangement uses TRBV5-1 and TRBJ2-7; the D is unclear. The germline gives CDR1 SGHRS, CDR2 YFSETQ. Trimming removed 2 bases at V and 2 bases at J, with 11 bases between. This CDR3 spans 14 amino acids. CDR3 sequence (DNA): TGCGCCAGCAGCTTTACAAATCCGGCCTACGAGCAGTACTTC. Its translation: CASSFTNPAYEQYF. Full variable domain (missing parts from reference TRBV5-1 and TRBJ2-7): KAGVTQTPRYLIKTRGQQVTLSCSPISGHRSVSWYQQTPGQGLQFLFEYFSETQRNKGNFPGRFSGRQFSNSRSEMNVSTLELGDSALYLCASSFTNPAYEQYFGPGTRLTVT.

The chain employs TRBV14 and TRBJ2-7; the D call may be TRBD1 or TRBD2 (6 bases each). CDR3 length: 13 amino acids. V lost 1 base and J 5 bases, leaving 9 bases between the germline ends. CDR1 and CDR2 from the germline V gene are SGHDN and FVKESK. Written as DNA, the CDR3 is TGTGCCAGCAGCCAAGCGGGGGCTAACGAGCAGTACGTC. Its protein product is CASSQAGANEQYV.

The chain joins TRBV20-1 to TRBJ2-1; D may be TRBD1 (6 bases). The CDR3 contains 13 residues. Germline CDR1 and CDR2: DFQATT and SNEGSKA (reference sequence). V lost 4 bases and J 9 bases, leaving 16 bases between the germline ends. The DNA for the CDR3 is TGCAGTGCTACCTCGGACAGTCGGAGTGAGCAGTTCTTC. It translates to CSATSDSRSEQFF.

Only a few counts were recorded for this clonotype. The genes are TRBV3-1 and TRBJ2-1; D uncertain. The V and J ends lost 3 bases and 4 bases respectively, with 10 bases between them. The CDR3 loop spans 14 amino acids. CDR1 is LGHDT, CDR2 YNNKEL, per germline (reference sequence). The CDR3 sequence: CASSQRNTYNEQFF. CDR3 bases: TGTGCCAGCAGCCAGAGGAATACATACAATGAGCAGTTCTTC.

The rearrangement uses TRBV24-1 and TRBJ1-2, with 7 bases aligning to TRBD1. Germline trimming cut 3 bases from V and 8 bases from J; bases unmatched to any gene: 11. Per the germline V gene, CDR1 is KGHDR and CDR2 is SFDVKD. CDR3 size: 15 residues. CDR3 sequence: CATSDGGPDRRGYTF. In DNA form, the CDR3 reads TGTGCCACCAGTGATGGGGGCCCGGACAGGAGGGGCTACACCTTC.

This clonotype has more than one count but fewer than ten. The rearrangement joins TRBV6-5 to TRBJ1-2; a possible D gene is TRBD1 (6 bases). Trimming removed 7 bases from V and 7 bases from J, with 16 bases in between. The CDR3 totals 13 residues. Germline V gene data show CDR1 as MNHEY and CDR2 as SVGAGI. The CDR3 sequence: CASTETSGVGYTF. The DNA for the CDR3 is TGTGCCAGCACCGAAACTTCAGGGGTTGGCTACACCTTC.

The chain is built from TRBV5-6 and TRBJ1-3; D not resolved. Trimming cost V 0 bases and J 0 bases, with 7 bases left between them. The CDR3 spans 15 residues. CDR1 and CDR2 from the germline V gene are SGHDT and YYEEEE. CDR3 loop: CASSLDGDSGNTIYF. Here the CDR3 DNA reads TGTGCCAGCAGCTTGGACGGAGACTCTGGAAACACCATATATTTT.

In nucleotides, the CDR3 is TGCAGCGTTGCCCAGGGGCACAATGAGCAGTTCTTC. It translates to CSVAQGHNEQFF. This chain links TRBV29-1 with TRBJ2-1, with D perhaps matching TRBD1 (6 bases). Trimming took 4 bases from V and 5 from J, leaving 9 bases between them. Germline V lookup: CDR1 SQVTM, CDR2 ANQGSEA. This CDR3 region has 12 residues.

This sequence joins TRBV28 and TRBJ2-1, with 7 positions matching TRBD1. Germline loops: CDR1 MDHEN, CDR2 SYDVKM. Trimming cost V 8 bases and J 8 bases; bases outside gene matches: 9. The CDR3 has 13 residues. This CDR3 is CASFRQGIDEQFF. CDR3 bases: TGTGCCAGCTTTAGACAGGGTATCGATGAGCAGTTCTTC. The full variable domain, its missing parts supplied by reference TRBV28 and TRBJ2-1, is DVKVTQSSRYLVKRTGEKVFLECVQDMDHENMFWYRQDPGLGLRLIYFSYDVKMKEKGDIPEGYSVSREKKERFSLILESASTNQTSMYLCASFRQGIDEQFFGPGTRLTVL.

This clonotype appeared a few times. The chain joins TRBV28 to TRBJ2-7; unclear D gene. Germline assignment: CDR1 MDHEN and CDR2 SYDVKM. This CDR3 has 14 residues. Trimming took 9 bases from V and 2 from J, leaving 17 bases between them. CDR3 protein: CASTNSDTAYEQYV. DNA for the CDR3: TGTGCCAGTACTAATTCTGACACCGCCTACGAGCAGTACGTC.

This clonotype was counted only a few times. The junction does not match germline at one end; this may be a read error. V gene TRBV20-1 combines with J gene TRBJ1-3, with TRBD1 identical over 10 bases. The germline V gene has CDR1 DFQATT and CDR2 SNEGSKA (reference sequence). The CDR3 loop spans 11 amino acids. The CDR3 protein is CSARQSTGGAF. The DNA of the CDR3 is TGCAGTGCCAGACAGTCGACAGGGGGCGCCTTT.

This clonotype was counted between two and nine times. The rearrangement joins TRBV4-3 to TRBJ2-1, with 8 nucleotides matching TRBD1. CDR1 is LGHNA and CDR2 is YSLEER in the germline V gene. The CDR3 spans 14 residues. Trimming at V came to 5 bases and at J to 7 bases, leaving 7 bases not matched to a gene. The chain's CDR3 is CASSGWDRTNEQFF. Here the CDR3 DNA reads TGCGCCAGCAGCGGTTGGGACAGGACGAATGAGCAGTTCTTC.

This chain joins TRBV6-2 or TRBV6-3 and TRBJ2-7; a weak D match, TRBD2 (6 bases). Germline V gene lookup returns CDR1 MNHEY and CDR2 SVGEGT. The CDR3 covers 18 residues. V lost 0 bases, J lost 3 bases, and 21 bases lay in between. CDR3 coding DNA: TGTGCCAGCAGTTACTCGCAACGGACTATCGGGTCGGGCTACGAGCAGTACGTC. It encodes CASSYSQRTIGSGYEQYV.

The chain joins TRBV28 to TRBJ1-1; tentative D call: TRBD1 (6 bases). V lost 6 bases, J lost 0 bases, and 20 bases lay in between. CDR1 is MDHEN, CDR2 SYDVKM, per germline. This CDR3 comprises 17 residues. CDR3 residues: CASSVRGRPRLNTEAFF. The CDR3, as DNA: TGTGCCAGCAGCGTCAGGGGTCGGCCTAGATTGAACACTGAAGCTTTCTTT.

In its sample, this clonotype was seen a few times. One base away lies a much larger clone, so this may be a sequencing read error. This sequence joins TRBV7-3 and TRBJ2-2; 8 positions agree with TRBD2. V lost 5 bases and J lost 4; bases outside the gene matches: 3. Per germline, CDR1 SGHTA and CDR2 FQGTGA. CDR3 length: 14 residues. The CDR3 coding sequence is TGTGCCAGCAGCCGAGGGACTAGCACCGGGGAGCTGTTTTTT. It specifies CASSRGTSTGELFF.

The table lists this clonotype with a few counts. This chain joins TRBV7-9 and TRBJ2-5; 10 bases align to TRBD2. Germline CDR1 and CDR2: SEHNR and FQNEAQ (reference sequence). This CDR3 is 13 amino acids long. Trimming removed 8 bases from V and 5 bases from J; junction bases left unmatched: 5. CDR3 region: CASQRGGPETQYF. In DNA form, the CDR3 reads TGTGCCAGCCAGCGGGGGGGCCCTGAGACCCAGTACTTC.

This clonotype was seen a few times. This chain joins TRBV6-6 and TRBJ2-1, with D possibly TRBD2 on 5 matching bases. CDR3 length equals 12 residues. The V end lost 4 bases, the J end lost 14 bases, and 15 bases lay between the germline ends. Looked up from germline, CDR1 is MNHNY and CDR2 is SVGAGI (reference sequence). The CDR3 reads CASSSRAPGEFF. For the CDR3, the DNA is TGTGCCAGCAGTTCCCGGGCCCCCGGGGAGTTCTTC.